This T cell receptor (beta chain) was documented in a study of shared clonotypes between healthy human individuals. Study-wide background: Donor composition was a couple of women and three men, aged 18 to 49.

Trimming removed 4 bases from V and 5 bases from J; junction bases left unmatched: 8. CDR1 and CDR2 (germline): KGHSH, LQKENI. The CDR3 runs 15 residues. As for this clone: Its specificity is unknown.

Study-wide results and caveats: Enrolling few donors narrowed the genetic and exposure-history diversity that was represented. Against clonotypes common to all four donors, non-shared ones had lower generation probabilities.

The authors distributed each subset's genomic DNA evenly over several immunoSEQ plates. Assay: immunoSEQ multiplex PCR; the TCRdb copy retains only in-frame clones and omits some. The data hold 850,000 to 1,100,000 clones, with around three quarters observed a single time. This clonotype was obtained from a man between 18 and 35 years old in good health. Some clones in this sample may be carry-over from other donors' samples. The material sequenced was memory CD4+ T cells from PBMCs. Subset denoted: CD45RA-negative fraction. J is TRBJ2-7 and V is TRBV18; 10 nucleotides agree with TRBD1. The CDR3 region has the DNA TGTGCCAGCTCACGACAAACCGGGACAGGGGACGAGCAGTACTTC. It encodes CASSRQTGTGDEQYF.